This T cell receptor beta chain comes out of a study of blood T cell repertoires in COVID-19. Study-level information: Sources were T cells, B-cell-depleted T cells, or PBMCs; the material itself was cDNA or gDNA.

This CDR3 contains 15 residues. The J segment lost 3 bases and the V segment lost 5 bases, leaving 8 bases of the junction unmatched. Per germline, CDR1 SGHTA and CDR2 FQGNSA. Per the original methods: How many nucleated cells were present was estimated from reference gene primer amplification. Profiled with immunoSEQ multiplex PCR; TCRdb holds only in-frame clones, not every one. V and J calls and clone size follow that table, whereas D and trimming were derived from the DNA. The profile covers about 100,000 clones, with about 80% appearing a single time and about 12% taken by the ten largest. This clonotype was sampled from a woman between 65 and 79 years old with acute or convalescent COVID-19. This chain connects TRBV7-2 to TRBJ2-5, with TRBD2 matching over 8 bases. Sequencing was carried out using peripheral blood. CDR3 protein: CASSKKSGGEETQYF. Written as DNA, the CDR3 is TGTGCCAGCAGCAAGAAAAGCGGGGGCGAAGAGACCCAGTACTTC.